A selection of T cell receptor beta chains follows, all from one sample in a study of cytomegalovirus exposure and HLA in healthy donors. Sequencing was performed with immunoSEQ multiplex PCR; in TCRdb, only in-frame clones are kept and a portion is missing. The table shows roughly 160,000 clones, with around nine tenths occurring only once. The sequencing sample was made of PBMCs. The receptors stem from a woman in her thirties in good health and CMV-seronegative. Both conserved end residues are part of each CDR3. Each record gives: clone size, D gene, J gene, CDR3 length, V gene, CDR3 protein, CDR3 DNA. A D gene is named only where the DNA matches it firmly. Size is omitted from some rows. Given values are once, few, many or a class for expanded clones.

clone_size: .
d_call: TRBD1
j_call: TRBJ1-4
cdr3_length: 15
v_call: TRBV6-5
cdr3_aa: CASADRGSANEKLFF
cdr3_nt: TGTGCCAGCGCGGACAGGGGGAGTGCTAATGAAAAACTGTTTTTT

clone_size: .
d_call: .
j_call: TRBJ1-1
cdr3_length: 15
v_call: TRBV18
cdr3_aa: CASSPLGHMNTEAFF
cdr3_nt: TGTGCCAGCTCACCATTAGGACACATGAACACTGAAGCTTTCTTT

clone_size: .
d_call: TRBD1
j_call: TRBJ2-7
cdr3_length: 15
v_call: TRBV5-1
cdr3_aa: CASSLSYGQGGEQYF
cdr3_nt: TGCGCCAGCAGCTTGTCATACGGACAGGGGGGCGAGCAGTACTTC

clone_size: .
d_call: .
j_call: TRBJ2-7
cdr3_length: 13
v_call: TRBV27
cdr3_aa: CASSLSPNYEQYF
cdr3_nt: TGTGCCAGCAGTTTAAGCCCAAACTACGAGCAGTACTTC

clone_size: .
d_call: .
j_call: TRBJ2-6
cdr3_length: 15
v_call: TRBV7-2
cdr3_aa: CASSFLSSGANVLTF
cdr3_nt: TGTGCCAGCAGCTTCTTGAGCTCTGGGGCCAACGTCCTGACTTTC

clone_size: .
d_call: .
j_call: TRBJ1-6
cdr3_length: 17
v_call: TRBV7-3
cdr3_aa: CASSLRRRNSYNSPLHF
cdr3_nt: TGTGCCAGCAGCTTAAGGAGGAGAAATTCCTATAATTCCCCCCTCCACTTT

clone_size: .
d_call: TRBD1
j_call: TRBJ2-7
cdr3_length: 15
v_call: TRBV7-2
cdr3_aa: CASSLTRQGSYEQYF
cdr3_nt: TGTGCCAGCAGCTTAACCCGACAGGGGTCCTACGAGCAGTACTTC

clone_size: .
d_call: .
j_call: TRBJ2-7
cdr3_length: 13
v_call: TRBV5-4
cdr3_aa: CASSSGQRYEQYF
cdr3_nt: TGTGCCAGCAGCTCGGGACAAAGGTACGAGCAGTACTTC

clone_size: .
d_call: .
j_call: TRBJ1-2
cdr3_length: 15
v_call: TRBV5-5
cdr3_aa: CASSLGHDTNYGYTF
cdr3_nt: TGTGCCAGCAGCTTGGGACACGATACCAACTATGGCTACACCTTC

clone_size: .
d_call: TRBD1
j_call: TRBJ1-5
cdr3_length: 16
v_call: TRBV27
cdr3_aa: CASSPGDRGVVQPQHF
cdr3_nt: TGTGCCAGCAGTCCGGGGGACAGGGGCGTCGTACAGCCCCAGCATTTT

clone_size: .
d_call: .
j_call: TRBJ2-1
cdr3_length: 12
v_call: TRBV7-9
cdr3_aa: CASSRKLDEQFF
cdr3_nt: TGTGCCAGCAGCCGAAAACTCGATGAGCAGTTCTTC

clone_size: .
d_call: .
j_call: TRBJ2-7
cdr3_length: 12
v_call: TRBV5-6
cdr3_aa: CASAKGGYEQYF
cdr3_nt: TGTGCCAGCGCAAAGGGGGGGTACGAGCAGTACTTC

clone_size: .
d_call: TRBD2
j_call: TRBJ2-3
cdr3_length: 16
v_call: TRBV7-9
cdr3_aa: CASSRTSGGDTDTQYF
cdr3_nt: TGTGCCAGCAGCCGGACTAGCGGGGGAGACACAGATACGCAGTATTTT

clone_size: .
d_call: TRBD1
j_call: TRBJ1-2
cdr3_length: 16
v_call: TRBV5-1
cdr3_aa: CASSSRTGGSNYGYTF
cdr3_nt: TGCGCCAGCAGCTCTCGGACAGGGGGAAGTAACTATGGCTACACCTTC

clone_size: .
d_call: TRBD2
j_call: TRBJ2-5
cdr3_length: 18
v_call: TRBV11-2
cdr3_aa: CASSLSLNSGGAKETQYF
cdr3_nt: TGTGCCAGCAGCTTATCCCTCAACAGCGGGGGGGCGAAGGAGACCCAGTACTTC

clone_size: .
d_call: TRBD2
j_call: TRBJ2-3
cdr3_length: 18
v_call: TRBV11-2
cdr3_aa: CASSLGLAGGASTDTQYF
cdr3_nt: TGTGCCAGCAGCTTGGGACTAGCGGGAGGGGCTAGCACAGATACGCAGTATTTT

clone_size: .
d_call: .
j_call: TRBJ1-1
cdr3_length: 12
v_call: TRBV19
cdr3_aa: CASSIGGGRAFF
cdr3_nt: TGTGCCAGTAGTATCGGGGGGGGGCGAGCTTTCTTT

clone_size: .
d_call: .
j_call: TRBJ1-5
cdr3_length: 13
v_call: TRBV18
cdr3_aa: CASSPTSPQPQHF
cdr3_nt: TGTGCCAGCTCACCCACTTCGCCCCAGCCCCAGCATTTT

clone_size: .
d_call: TRBD1
j_call: TRBJ1-2
cdr3_length: 13
v_call: TRBV27
cdr3_aa: CASSLQGEIGYTF
cdr3_nt: TGTGCCAGCAGTTTACAGGGGGAGATTGGCTACACCTTC

clone_size: .
d_call: TRBD2
j_call: TRBJ2-5
cdr3_length: 15
v_call: TRBV28
cdr3_aa: CAIPRGGWDQETQYF
cdr3_nt: TGTGCCATCCCTCGGGGGGGGTGGGACCAAGAGACCCAGTACTTC

clone_size: .
d_call: TRBD1
j_call: TRBJ2-6
cdr3_length: 15
v_call: TRBV18
cdr3_aa: CASSFDRAGANVLTF
cdr3_nt: TGTGCCAGCTCATTCGACAGGGCTGGGGCCAACGTCCTGACTTTC

clone_size: .
d_call: .
j_call: TRBJ1-1
cdr3_length: 13
v_call: TRBV30
cdr3_aa: CAWSLRADTEAFF
cdr3_nt: TGTGCCTGGAGTCTCAGGGCCGACACTGAAGCTTTCTTT

clone_size: .
d_call: TRBD2
j_call: TRBJ2-1
cdr3_length: 17
v_call: TRBV7-9
cdr3_aa: CASSLTSGGSSYNEQFF
cdr3_nt: TGTGCCAGCAGCCTAACTAGCGGCGGGAGCTCCTACAATGAGCAGTTCTTC

clone_size: few
d_call: .
j_call: TRBJ2-6
cdr3_length: 14
v_call: TRBV4-3
cdr3_aa: CASSQGAGANVLTF
cdr3_nt: TGCGCCAGCAGCCAGGGCGCTGGGGCCAACGTCCTGACTTTC

clone_size: .
d_call: TRBD2
j_call: TRBJ2-3
cdr3_length: 16
v_call: TRBV11-2
cdr3_aa: CASSFSLAGISDTQYF
cdr3_nt: TGTGCCAGCAGCTTCTCACTAGCGGGGATTTCGGATACGCAGTATTTT

clone_size: .
d_call: TRBD1
j_call: TRBJ2-1
cdr3_length: 19
v_call: TRBV7-9
cdr3_aa: CASSQGDRMQSRRADEQFF
cdr3_nt: TGTGCCAGCTCGCAGGGGGACAGGATGCAGTCCAGGCGAGCCGATGAGCAGTTCTTC

clone_size: .
d_call: .
j_call: TRBJ1-2
cdr3_length: 15
v_call: TRBV5-5
cdr3_aa: CASSPGPPELLGRTF
cdr3_nt: TGTGCCAGCAGTCCGGGCCCCCCGGAGCTATTGGGGAGGACCTTC

clone_size: .
d_call: .
j_call: TRBJ1-2
cdr3_length: 16
v_call: TRBV9
cdr3_aa: CASSPSLQGILYGYTF
cdr3_nt: TGTGCCAGCAGCCCGTCCTTACAGGGAATCCTCTATGGCTACACCTTC

clone_size: .
d_call: .
j_call: TRBJ2-1
cdr3_length: 15
v_call: TRBV18
cdr3_aa: CASSPKAGGAGEQFF
cdr3_nt: TGTGCCAGCTCACCAAAGGCCGGCGGGGCCGGTGAGCAGTTCTTC

clone_size: .
d_call: .
j_call: TRBJ2-5
cdr3_length: 15
v_call: TRBV19
cdr3_aa: CASMGVVAAKETQYF
cdr3_nt: TGTGCCAGTATGGGTGTGGTAGCGGCTAAAGAGACCCAGTACTTC

clone_size: .
d_call: .
j_call: TRBJ2-7
cdr3_length: 17
v_call: TRBV7-2
cdr3_aa: CASSQLPPGSSRYEQYF
cdr3_nt: TGTGCCAGCAGCCAGCTACCCCCGGGATCCTCGCGCTACGAGCAGTACTTC

clone_size: .
d_call: .
j_call: TRBJ2-1
cdr3_length: 12
v_call: TRBV19
cdr3_aa: CASSGGFDEQFF
cdr3_nt: TGTGCCAGTAGTGGAGGATTTGATGAGCAGTTCTTC

clone_size: .
d_call: TRBD1
j_call: TRBJ2-7
cdr3_length: 13
v_call: TRBV5-1
cdr3_aa: CASRGDRVGEQYF
cdr3_nt: TGCGCCAGCAGGGGGGACAGGGTTGGCGAGCAGTACTTC

clone_size: .
d_call: .
j_call: TRBJ1-4
cdr3_length: 15
v_call: TRBV25-1
cdr3_aa: CASSPIRTLGEKLFF
cdr3_nt: TGTGCCAGCAGTCCAATACGGACACTGGGTGAAAAACTGTTTTTT

clone_size: .
d_call: .
j_call: TRBJ1-2
cdr3_length: 11
v_call: TRBV20-1
cdr3_aa: CSLKGVQGYTF
cdr3_nt: TGCAGCCTTAAGGGGGTGCAAGGCTACACCTTC

clone_size: .
d_call: TRBD1
j_call: TRBJ1-3
cdr3_length: 15
v_call: TRBV6-6
cdr3_aa: CASRSGTGDGNTIYF
cdr3_nt: TGTGCCAGCAGATCCGGGACAGGGGATGGAAACACCATATATTTT

clone_size: .
d_call: TRBD1
j_call: TRBJ1-2
cdr3_length: 14
v_call: TRBV19
cdr3_aa: CASRGTGGPYGYTF
cdr3_nt: TGTGCCAGTAGGGGGACAGGCGGCCCTTATGGCTACACCTTC

clone_size: few
d_call: TRBD2
j_call: TRBJ2-7
cdr3_length: 17
v_call: TRBV6-1
cdr3_aa: CASSEPFGRGSPYEQYF
cdr3_nt: TGTGCCAGCAGTGAGCCCTTTGGACGCGGGAGCCCCTACGAGCAGTACTTC

clone_size: .
d_call: .
j_call: TRBJ2-2
cdr3_length: 15
v_call: TRBV5-1
cdr3_aa: CASSLGTLGAGELFF
cdr3_nt: TGCGCCAGCAGCTTGGGGACTTTGGGCGCCGGGGAGCTGTTTTTT

clone_size: .
d_call: TRBD2
j_call: TRBJ2-1
cdr3_length: 20
v_call: TRBV7-3
cdr3_aa: CASSSRGGSGSRFSYNEQFF
cdr3_nt: TGTGCCAGCAGCTCACGGGGTGGTAGCGGGAGCCGGTTCTCCTACAATGAGCAGTTCTTC

clone_size: .
d_call: .
j_call: TRBJ1-6
cdr3_length: 14
v_call: TRBV27
cdr3_aa: CASTFRGSNSPLHF
cdr3_nt: TGTGCCAGCACGTTCAGGGGAAGTAATTCACCCCTCCACTTT

clone_size: few
d_call: .
j_call: TRBJ1-1
cdr3_length: 14
v_call: TRBV6-6
cdr3_aa: CASKQYRANTEAFF
cdr3_nt: TGTGCCAGCAAACAATACAGGGCCAACACTGAAGCTTTCTTT